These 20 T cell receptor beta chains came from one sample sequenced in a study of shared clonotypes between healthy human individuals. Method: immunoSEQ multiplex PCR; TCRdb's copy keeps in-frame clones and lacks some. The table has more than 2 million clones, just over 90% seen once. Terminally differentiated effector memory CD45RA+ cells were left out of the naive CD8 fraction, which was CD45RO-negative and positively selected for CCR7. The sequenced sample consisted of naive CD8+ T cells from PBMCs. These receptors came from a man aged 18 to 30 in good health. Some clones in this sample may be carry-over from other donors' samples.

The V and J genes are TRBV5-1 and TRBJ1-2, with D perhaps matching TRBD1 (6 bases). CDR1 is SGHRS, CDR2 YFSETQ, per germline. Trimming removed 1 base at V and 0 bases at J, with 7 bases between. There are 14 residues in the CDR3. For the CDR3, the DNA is TGCGCCAGCAGCTTGACAGGGACTAACTATGGCTACACCTTC. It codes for CASSLTGTNYGYTF.

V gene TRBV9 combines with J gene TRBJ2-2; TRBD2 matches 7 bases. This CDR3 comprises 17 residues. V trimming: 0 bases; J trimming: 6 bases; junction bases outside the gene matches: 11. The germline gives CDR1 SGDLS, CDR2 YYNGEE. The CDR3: CASSVDKQGGLAGELFF. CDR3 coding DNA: TGTGCCAGCAGCGTAGATAAGCAAGGAGGACTAGCCGGGGAGCTGTTTTTT.

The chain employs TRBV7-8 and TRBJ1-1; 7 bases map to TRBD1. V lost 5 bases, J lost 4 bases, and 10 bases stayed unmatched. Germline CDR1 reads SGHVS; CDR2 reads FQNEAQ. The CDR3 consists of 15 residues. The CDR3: CASSPKKGAGTEAFF. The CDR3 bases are TGTGCCAGCAGCCCCAAGAAGGGGGCCGGCACTGAAGCTTTCTTT.

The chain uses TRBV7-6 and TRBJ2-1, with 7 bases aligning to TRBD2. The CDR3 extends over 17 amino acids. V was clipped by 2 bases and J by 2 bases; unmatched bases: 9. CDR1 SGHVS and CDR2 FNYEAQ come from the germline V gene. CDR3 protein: CASSLRAGEGAYNEQFF. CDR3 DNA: TGTGCCAGCAGCTTAAGAGCCGGGGAGGGAGCCTACAATGAGCAGTTCTTC.

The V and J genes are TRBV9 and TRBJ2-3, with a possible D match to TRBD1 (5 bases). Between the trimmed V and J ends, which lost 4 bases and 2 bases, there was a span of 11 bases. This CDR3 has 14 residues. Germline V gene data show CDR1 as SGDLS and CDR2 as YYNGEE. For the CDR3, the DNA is TGTGCCAGCAGCCTCGGACATATCACAGATACGCAGTATTTT. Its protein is CASSLGHITDTQYF.

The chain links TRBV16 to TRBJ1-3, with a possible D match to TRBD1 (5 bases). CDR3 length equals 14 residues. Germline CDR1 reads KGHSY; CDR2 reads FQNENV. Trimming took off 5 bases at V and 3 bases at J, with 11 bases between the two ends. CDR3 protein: CASSDGGFGNTIYF. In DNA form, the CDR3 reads TGTGCCAGCAGCGACGGGGGATTTGGAAACACCATATATTTT.

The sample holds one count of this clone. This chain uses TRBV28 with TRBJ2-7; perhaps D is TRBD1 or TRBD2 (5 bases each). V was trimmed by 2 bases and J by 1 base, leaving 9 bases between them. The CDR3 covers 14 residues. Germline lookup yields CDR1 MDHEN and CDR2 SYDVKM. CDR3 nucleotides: TGTGCCAGCAGTTTAGGGGACCCTTCCTACGAGCAGTACTTC. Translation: CASSLGDPSYEQYF. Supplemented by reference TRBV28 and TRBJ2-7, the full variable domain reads DVKVTQSSRYLVKRTGEKVFLECVQDMDHENMFWYRQDPGLGLRLIYFSYDVKMKEKGDIPEGYSVSREKKERFSLILESASTNQTSMYLCASSLGDPSYEQYFGPGTRLTVT.

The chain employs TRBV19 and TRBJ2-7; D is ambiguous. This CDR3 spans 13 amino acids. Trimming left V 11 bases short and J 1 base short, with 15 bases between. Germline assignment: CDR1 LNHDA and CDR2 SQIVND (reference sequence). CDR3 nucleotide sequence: TGTGCCGACCCCCACGCCCCATCCTACGAGCAGTACTTC. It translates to CADPHAPSYEQYF.

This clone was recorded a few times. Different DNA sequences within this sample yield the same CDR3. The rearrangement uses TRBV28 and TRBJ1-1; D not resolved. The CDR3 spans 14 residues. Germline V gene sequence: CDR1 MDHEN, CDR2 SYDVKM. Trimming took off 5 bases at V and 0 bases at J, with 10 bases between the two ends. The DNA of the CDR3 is TGTGCCAGCAGTCTCAGGTCGGTGAACACTGAAGCTTTCTTT. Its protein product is CASSLRSVNTEAFF.

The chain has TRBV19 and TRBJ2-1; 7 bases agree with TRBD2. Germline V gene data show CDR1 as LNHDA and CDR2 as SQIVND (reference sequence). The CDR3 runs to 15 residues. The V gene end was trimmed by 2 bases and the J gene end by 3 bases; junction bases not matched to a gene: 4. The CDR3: CASSILSGVYNEQFF. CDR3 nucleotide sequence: TGTGCCAGTAGTATATTGAGCGGGGTCTACAATGAGCAGTTCTTC.

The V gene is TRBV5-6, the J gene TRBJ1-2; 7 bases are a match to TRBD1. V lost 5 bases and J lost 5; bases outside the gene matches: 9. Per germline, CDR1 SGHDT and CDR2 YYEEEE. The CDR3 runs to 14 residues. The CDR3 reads CASRPQGVVYGYTF. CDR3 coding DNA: TGTGCCAGCAGACCTCAGGGGGTTGTTTATGGCTACACCTTC.

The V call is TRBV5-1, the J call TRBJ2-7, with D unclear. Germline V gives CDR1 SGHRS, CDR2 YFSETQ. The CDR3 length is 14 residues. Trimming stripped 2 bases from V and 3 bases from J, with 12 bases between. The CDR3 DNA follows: TGCGCCAGCAGCTTAACTGGACGAGACTACGAGCAGTACTTC. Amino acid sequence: CASSLTGRDYEQYF.

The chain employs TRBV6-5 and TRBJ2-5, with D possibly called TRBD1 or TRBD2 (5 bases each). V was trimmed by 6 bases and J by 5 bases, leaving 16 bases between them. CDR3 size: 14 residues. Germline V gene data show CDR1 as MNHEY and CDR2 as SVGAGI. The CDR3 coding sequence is TGTGCCAGCAGCCACGAGGGGCCCCGGGAGACCCAGTACTTC. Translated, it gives CASSHEGPRETQYF.

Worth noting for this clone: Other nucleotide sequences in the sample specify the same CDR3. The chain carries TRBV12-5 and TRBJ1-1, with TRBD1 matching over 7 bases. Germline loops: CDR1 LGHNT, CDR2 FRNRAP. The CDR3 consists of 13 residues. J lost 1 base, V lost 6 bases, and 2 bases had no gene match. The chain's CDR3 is CASGPGGNTEAFF. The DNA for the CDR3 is TGTGCTAGTGGCCCAGGGGGGAACACTGAAGCTTTCTTT.

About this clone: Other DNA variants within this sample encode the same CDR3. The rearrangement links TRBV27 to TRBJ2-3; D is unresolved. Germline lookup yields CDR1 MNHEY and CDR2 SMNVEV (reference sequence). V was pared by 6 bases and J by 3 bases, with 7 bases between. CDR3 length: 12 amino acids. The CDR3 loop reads CASSYGTDTQYF. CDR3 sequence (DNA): TGTGCCAGCAGCTATGGGACAGATACGCAGTATTTT.

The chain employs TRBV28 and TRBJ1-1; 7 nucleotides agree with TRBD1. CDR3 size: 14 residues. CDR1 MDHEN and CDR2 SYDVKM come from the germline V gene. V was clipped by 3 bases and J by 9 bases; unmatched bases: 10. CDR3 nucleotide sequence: TGTGCCAGCAGTTTGCCACGGACAGGTGATAAAGCTTTCTTT. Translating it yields CASSLPRTGDKAFF.

The CDR3 spells CASSIQGPMGEQFF. The CDR3 DNA follows: TGTGCCAGTAGTATCCAGGGCCCCATGGGTGAGCAGTTCTTC. The rearrangement uses TRBV19 and TRBJ2-1, with a weak D call TRBD1 (5 bases). Germline-derived CDR1 and CDR2 are LNHDA and SQIVND (reference sequence). V was shortened by 3 bases and J by 9 bases, with 15 bases between the two germline ends. The CDR3 runs to 14 residues. The whole variable domain, remainder taken from reference TRBV19 and TRBJ2-1, is DGGITQSPKYLFRKEGQNVTLSCEQNLNHDAMYWYRQDPGQGLRLIYYSQIVNDFQKGDIAEGYSVSREKKESFPLTVTSAQKNPTAFYLCASSIQGPMGEQFFGPGTRLTVL.

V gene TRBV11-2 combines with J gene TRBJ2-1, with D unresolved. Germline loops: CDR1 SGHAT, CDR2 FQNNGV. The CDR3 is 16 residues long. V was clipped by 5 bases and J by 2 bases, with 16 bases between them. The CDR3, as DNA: TGTGCCAGCAGCAACATTGACGAAACGACCTACAATGAGCAGTTCTTC. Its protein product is CASSNIDETTYNEQFF.

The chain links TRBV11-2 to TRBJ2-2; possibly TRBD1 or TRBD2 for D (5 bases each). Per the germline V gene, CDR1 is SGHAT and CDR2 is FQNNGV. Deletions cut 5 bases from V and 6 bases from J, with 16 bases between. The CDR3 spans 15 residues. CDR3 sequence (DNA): TGTGCCAGCAGCAACGTAGCTCCGGGACCCGGGGAGCTGTTTTTT. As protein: CASSNVAPGPGELFF.

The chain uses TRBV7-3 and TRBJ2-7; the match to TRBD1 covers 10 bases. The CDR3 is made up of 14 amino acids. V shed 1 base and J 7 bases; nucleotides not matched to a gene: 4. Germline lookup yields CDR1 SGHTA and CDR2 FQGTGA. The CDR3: CASSLRQGAREQYF. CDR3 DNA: TGTGCCAGCAGCTTAAGACAGGGGGCGCGGGAGCAGTACTTC. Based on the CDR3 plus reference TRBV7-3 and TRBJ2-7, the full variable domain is GAGVSQTPSNKVTEKGKYVELRCDPISGHTALYWYRQSLGQGPEFLIYFQGTGAADDSGLPNDRFFAVRPEGSVSTLKIQRTERGDSAVYLCASSLRQGAREQYFGPGTRLTVT.